Listed here are 6 T cell receptor beta chains from one sample, sequenced in a study of Graves' ophthalmopathy and Graves' hyperthyroidism. The sequenced template was RNA, covering the TCR beta CDR3 region. HTBI primers were employed in first-round RT-PCR, then a second-round multiplex PCR followed. TCRdb ran MiXCR on the multiplex PCR reads and lists one entry per CDR3 protein. The sample holds around 1.1 million distinct CDR3 sequences, 35% to 40% seen once. Sequenced material: peripheral blood or thyroid tissue (not recorded which). Receptors were obtained from an adult man with Graves' hyperthyroidism.

This clonotype was seen ten or more times. This sequence joins TRBV7-8 and TRBJ1-2, with D perhaps matching TRBD1 (5 bases). Per the germline V gene, CDR1 is SGHVS and CDR2 is FQNEAQ. The CDR3 has 15 residues. The V end was cut by 4 bases, the J end by 4 bases, with 16 bases between. In DNA form, the CDR3 reads TGTGCCAGCAGCTCAGGGACCCCGTCGAGCTATGGCTACACCTTC. Amino acids: CASSSGTPSSYGYTF.

V and J are TRBV7-9 and TRBJ2-7; D ambiguous. Trimming left V 5 bases short and J 2 bases short, with 16 bases between. This CDR3 has 15 amino acids. Germline V gene sequence: CDR1 SEHNR, CDR2 FQNEAQ (reference sequence). CDR3 amino acids: CASSQALDGPYEQYF. The CDR3 DNA follows: TGTGCCAGCAGCCAGGCTCTGGACGGACCCTACGAGCAGTACTTC.

The table lists this clonotype with a few counts. Written as DNA, the CDR3 is TGTGCCAGCAGCCGGACAGACCTTCCTATCTCTGGAAACACCATATATTTT. Protein: CASSRTDLPISGNTIYF. The chain couples TRBV7-9 to TRBJ1-3; weak D call: TRBD1 (6 bases). V lost 5 bases, J lost 0 bases, and 17 bases lay in between. CDR1 is SEHNR, CDR2 FQNEAQ, per germline (reference sequence). CDR3 length: 17 residues.

This clonotype was detected many times. The DNA for the CDR3 is TGTGCCAGCAGCTTAGCGCCCCACTCAGCGGGAGTCACCGGGGAGCTGTTTTTT. Its protein is CASSLAPHSAGVTGELFF. This chain uses TRBV7-9 with TRBJ2-2; the match to TRBD2 covers 8 bases. The CDR3 loop spans 18 amino acids. The V segment lost 0 bases and the J segment 4 bases; nucleotides outside the gene matches: 10. Germline values: CDR1 SEHNR, CDR2 FQNEAQ (reference sequence). Looking up the rest from reference TRBV7-9 and TRBJ2-2 gives the full variable domain: DTGVSQNPRHKITKRGQNVTFRCDPISEHNRLYWYRQTLGQGPEFLTYFQNEAQLEKSRLLSDRFSAERPKGSFSTLEIQRTEQGDSAMYLCASSLAPHSAGVTGELFFGEGSRLTVL.

This clonotype was counted only a few times. The rearrangement uses TRBV19 and TRBJ1-1; 9 bases are shared with TRBD1. CDR3 length: 16 residues. The J segment lost 4 bases and the V segment lost 9 bases, leaving 15 bases of the junction unmatched. Germline CDR1 and CDR2: LNHDA and SQIVND (reference sequence). Here the CDR3 reads CASTSSGTGYITEAFF. The CDR3, as DNA: TGTGCCAGCACCTCCTCCGGGACAGGGTATATCACTGAAGCTTTCTTT. The complete variable domain, with remaining parts taken from reference TRBV19 and TRBJ1-1, reads DGGITQSPKYLFRKEGQNVTLSCEQNLNHDAMYWYRQDPGQGLRLIYYSQIVNDFQKGDIAEGYSVSREKKESFPLTVTSAQKNPTAFYLCASTSSGTGYITEAFFGQGTRLTVV.

The J gene is TRBJ1-3, the V gene TRBV9; maybe TRBD1 (5 bases). This CDR3 is built from 16 residues. Germline lookup yields CDR1 SGDLS and CDR2 YYNGEE. Deletions cut 1 base from V and 0 bases from J, with 11 bases between. The CDR3 reads CASSVIDSLSGNTIYF. The CDR3 DNA is TGTGCCAGCAGCGTAATCGACAGCCTCTCTGGAAACACCATATATTTT.